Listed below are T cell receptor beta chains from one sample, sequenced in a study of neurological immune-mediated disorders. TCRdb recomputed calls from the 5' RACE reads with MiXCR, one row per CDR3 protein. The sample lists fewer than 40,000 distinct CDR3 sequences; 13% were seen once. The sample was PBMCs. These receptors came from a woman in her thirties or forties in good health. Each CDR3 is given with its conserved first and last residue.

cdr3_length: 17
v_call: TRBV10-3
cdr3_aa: CAISETQGLARTDTQYF

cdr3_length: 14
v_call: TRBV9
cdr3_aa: CASSEGPLNTEAFF

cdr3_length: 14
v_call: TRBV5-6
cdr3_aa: CASSPAGEDTEAFF

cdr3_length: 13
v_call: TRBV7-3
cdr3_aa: CASSFSHSYEQYF

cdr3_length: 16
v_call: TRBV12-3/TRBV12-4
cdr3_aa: CASSLGVGTGGPEAFF

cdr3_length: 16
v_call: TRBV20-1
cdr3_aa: CSARDSGGSTYNEQFF

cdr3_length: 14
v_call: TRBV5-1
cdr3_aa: CASSLEKGRNEQFF

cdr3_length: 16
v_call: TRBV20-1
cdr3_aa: CSARFSGRQYNSPLHF

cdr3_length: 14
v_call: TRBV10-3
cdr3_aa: CAISEWGVENIQYF

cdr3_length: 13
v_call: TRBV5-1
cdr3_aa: CASSLVGPNEQFF

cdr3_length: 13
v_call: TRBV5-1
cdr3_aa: CASSPGTLYEQYF

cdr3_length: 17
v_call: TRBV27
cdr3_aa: CASTLGNPGGQNSPLHF

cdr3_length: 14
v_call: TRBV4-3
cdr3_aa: CASSQPVTGGEQYF

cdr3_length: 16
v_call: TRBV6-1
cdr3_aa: CASSAPAGSFQETQYF

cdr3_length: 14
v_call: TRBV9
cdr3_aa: CASSRTSGEETQYF

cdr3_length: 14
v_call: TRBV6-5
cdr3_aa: CASRNEGGTDTQYF

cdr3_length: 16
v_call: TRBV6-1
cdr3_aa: CASSEGGTALNYEQYF

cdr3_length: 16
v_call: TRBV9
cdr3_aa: CASSVYTGTGYNEQFF

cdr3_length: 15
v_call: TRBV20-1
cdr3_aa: CSARELAGDYNEQFF

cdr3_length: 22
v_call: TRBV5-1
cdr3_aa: CASSIYLCSVAGDRPGANVLTF

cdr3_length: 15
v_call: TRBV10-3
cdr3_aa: CATKGAGTNTGELFF

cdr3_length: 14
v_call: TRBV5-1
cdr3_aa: CASRLDHKGTEAFF

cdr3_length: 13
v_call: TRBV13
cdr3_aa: CASRLIRSGELFF

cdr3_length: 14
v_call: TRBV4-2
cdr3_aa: CASSQDTGEQPQHF

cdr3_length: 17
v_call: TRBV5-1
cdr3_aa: CASSLKLGGLPGETQYF

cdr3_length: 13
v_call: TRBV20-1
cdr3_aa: CSARDGGTYEQYF

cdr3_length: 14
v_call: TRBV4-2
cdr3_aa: CASSSNLAFQPQHF

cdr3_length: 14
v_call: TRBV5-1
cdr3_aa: CASSLGTANQPQHF

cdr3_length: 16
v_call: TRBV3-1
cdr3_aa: CASSQDRSSGANVLTF

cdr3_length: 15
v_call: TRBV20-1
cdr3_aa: CSASTSLAGAYEQYF

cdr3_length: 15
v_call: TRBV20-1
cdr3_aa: CSARVGGPSNQPQHF

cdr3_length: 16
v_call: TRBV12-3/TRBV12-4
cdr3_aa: CASSLPGQQNTGELFF

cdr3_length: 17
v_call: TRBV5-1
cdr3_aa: CASSTSTGTPIRSPLHF

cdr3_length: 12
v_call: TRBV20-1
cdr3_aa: CSAQQGPDTQYF

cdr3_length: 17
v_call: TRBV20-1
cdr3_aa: CSARGPAGGAHTDTQYF